This record covers a single T cell receptor beta chain. Its target is unknown. This sample is drawn from a study of response to subunit inactivated influenza vaccine. Study-wide results and caveats: There was a suggestion from the authors that each seasonal influenza vaccination recruits few new T cells.

TCRdb re-derived calls from the RT-PCR reads in MiXCR, one entry per CDR3 protein. Of hundreds of thousands of distinct CDR3 sequences detected, approximately 14% appear once; the ten largest clones hold roughly 10%. CDR3 size: 14 residues. Germline lookup yields CDR1 MGHRA and CDR2 YSYEKL. V trimming: 1 base; J trimming: 6 bases; junction bases outside the gene matches: 3. The source material was PBMCs from blood, sampled 11 to 12 days after vaccination. J is TRBJ2-1 and V is TRBV4-1, with 7 bases aligning to TRBD2. The TCR originated in a man aged 45-60 years who received an inactivated influenza vaccine. The DNA of the CDR3 is TGCGCCAGCAGCCAAGGACTAGCCGGCAATGAGCAGTTCTTC. Translating it yields CASSQGLAGNEQFF.